This T cell receptor (beta chain) was sequenced during a study of CD8+ T cells in alopecia areata. General observations from the study: More clonal than normal scalp was lesional scalp, particularly alopecia totalis/universalis.

The germline CDR1 and CDR2 sequences are MGHDK and SYGVNS. Trimming removed 6 bases at V and 0 bases at J, with 12 bases between. The CDR3 is 14 residues long. Worth noting for this clone: The antigen is undetermined.

The authors extracted RNA and reverse transcribed it into cDNA as the sequencing template. Measured with immunoSEQ multiplex PCR; TCRdb has only the in-frame clones, and not every one. The sample yields 160,000 or so clones, approximately 70% seen once. Sequenced here: CD8+ T cells sorted from blood, sampled at week 0. The TCR originated in a human donor with alopecia areata. The chain joins TRBV25-1 to TRBJ2-7; possibly TRBD1 or TRBD2 for D (5 bases each). CDR3 coding DNA: TGTGCCAGCAGGGGGGACCGCCTCTCCTACGAGCAGTACTTC. This sequence encodes CASRGDRLSYEQYF.